This note documents a single TCR beta chain sequence. Its antigen is unknown. This CDR3 is 14 amino acids long. Germline CDR1 and CDR2: SGHTA and FQGTGA. V was clipped by 1 base and J by 5 bases, with 8 bases between them. This specimen comes from a study of T cells in localized non-small cell lung cancer. Assay: immunoSEQ multiplex PCR; the TCRdb copy retains only in-frame clones and omits some. The sample holds 20,000 or so clones, about 83% seen once. General study results and limits: Among the tissues sampled, uninvolved adjacent lung had the highest T cell clonality, above tumor.

The material was peripheral blood, obtained before any cancer treatment. The V gene is TRBV7-3, the J gene TRBJ2-2; maybe TRBD1 (6 bases). This TCR came from a man aged 40 to 70 with stage I lung adenocarcinoma. Here the CDR3 DNA reads TGTGCCAGCAGCTTAAACAGGGAGACCGGGGAGCTGTTTTTT. It yields the protein CASSLNRETGELFF.